Included here is one TCR beta chain sequence, with context. Regarding time point: peripheral blood 6 weeks after treatment start. The CDR3 spans 16 residues. V lost 3 bases to trimming and J lost 7 bases, with 22 bases between them. In germline, CDR1 is MDHEN, CDR2 SYDVKM. This record comes from a study of PD-L1 blockade in urothelial cancer. Sequencing was performed with immunoSEQ multiplex PCR; in TCRdb, only in-frame clones are kept and a portion is missing. Among fewer than 90,000 clones listed, around 90% were seen once. Here the sequenced sample was PBMCs, taken around atezolizumab (anti-PD-L1) treatment. The clonotype originates from a woman of 80 years or more with urothelial cancer. V gene TRBV28 combines with J gene TRBJ2-7; D possibly corresponds to TRBD2 (5 bases). CDR3 sequence (DNA): TGTGCCAGCAGTTTTACGCTCGCTAGCTGGGAGTCTGAGCAGTACTTC. Translated, it gives CASSFTLASWESEQYF.